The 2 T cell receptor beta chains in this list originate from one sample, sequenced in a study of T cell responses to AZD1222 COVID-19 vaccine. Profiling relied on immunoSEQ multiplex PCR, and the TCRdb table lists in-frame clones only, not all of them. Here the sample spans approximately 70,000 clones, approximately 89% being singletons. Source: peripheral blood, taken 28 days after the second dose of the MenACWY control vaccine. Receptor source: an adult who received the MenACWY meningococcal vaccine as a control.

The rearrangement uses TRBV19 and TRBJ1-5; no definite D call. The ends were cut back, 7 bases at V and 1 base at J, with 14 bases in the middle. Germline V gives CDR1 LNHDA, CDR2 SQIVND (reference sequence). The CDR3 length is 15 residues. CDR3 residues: CASNPGRTSNQPQHF. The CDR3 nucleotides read TGTGCCAGTAATCCCGGGCGAACCAGCAATCAGCCCCAGCATTTT.

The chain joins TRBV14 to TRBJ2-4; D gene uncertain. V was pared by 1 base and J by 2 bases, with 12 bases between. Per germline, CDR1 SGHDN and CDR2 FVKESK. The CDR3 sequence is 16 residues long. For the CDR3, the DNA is TGTGCCAGCAGCCAAGGATTGGCAGGCACCAAAAACATTCAGTACTTC. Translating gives CASSQGLAGTKNIQYF.